The subject of this entry is one T cell receptor (beta chain). The read stops 3 residues short of the end of the CDR3; the missing end is completed from the germline J gene. Clones were sequenced by immunoSEQ multiplex PCR, and TCRdb holds only the in-frame ones, with some missing. The sample includes around 35,000 clones. The source of the sample is a study of T cells in women clearing cervical HPV infection. Study overall: Donors had HPV16-related CIN3 or worse; 2 had invasive cancer. Blood came at first lesion visit for cases, post-clearance for controls.

V was pared by 1 base and J by 6 bases, with 6 bases of the junction left unmatched. The germline V gene has CDR1 SEHNR and CDR2 FQNEAQ (reference sequence). The CDR3 covers 15 residues. Material: blood buffy coat. The TCR comes from a woman aged 18-70 years with a cervical HPV16 infection that either progressed to CIN3+ or cleared (not recorded which). The chain recombines TRBV7-9 with TRBJ2-3, with 8 bases matching TRBD2. The CDR3 DNA, read in part, is TGTGCCAGCAGCTTAGAAAGCGGGAGCTCGGATACG. This sequence encodes CASSLESGSSDT. The whole CDR3 sequence reads CASSLESGSSDTQYF.